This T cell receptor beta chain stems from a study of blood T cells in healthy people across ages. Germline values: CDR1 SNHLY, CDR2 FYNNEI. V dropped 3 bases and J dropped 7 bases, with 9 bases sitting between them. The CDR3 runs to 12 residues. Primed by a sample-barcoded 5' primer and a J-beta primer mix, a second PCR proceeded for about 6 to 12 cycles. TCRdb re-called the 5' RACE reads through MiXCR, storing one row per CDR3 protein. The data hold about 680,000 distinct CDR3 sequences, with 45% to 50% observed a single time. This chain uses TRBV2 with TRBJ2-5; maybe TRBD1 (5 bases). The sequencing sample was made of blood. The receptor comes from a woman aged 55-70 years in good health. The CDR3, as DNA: TGTGCCAGCAGTGACAGGGCAGGGACCCAGTACTTC. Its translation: CASSDRAGTQYF.